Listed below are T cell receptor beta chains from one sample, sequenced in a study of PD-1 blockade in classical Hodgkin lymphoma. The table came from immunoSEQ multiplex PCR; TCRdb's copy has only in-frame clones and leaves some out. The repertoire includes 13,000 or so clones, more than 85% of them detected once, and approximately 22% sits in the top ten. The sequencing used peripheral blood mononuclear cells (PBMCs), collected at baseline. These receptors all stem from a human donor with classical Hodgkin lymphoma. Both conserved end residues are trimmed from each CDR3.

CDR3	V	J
ASSELGGKQF	TRBV6-5	TRBJ2-1
ASSRSGNAVGETQY	TRBV7-9	TRBJ2-5
ASSSGQGTIYGYT	TRBV7-9	TRBJ1-2
ASSEDSDYTYEQY	TRBV9	TRBJ2-7
ASRRGATEAF	TRBV19	TRBJ1-1
ASRQLTSGPTYEQY	TRBV5-4	TRBJ2-7
AGTREPSDNSPLH	TRBV5-4	TRBJ1-6
ASSPRQGRTGELF	TRBV7-9	TRBJ2-2
ASSPTGTGELF	TRBV18	TRBJ2-2
SAGHPNTGELF	TRBV29-1	TRBJ2-2
AIRTPGMGKNIQY	TRBV6-1	TRBJ2-4
ASSQEAAGGEQY	TRBV4-2	TRBJ2-7
ASSEGSAGV	TRBV2	TRBJ1-4
ASRGASGGTNEKLF	TRBV10-2	TRBJ1-4
AIPDGEGGYYGYT	TRBV10-3	TRBJ1-2
ASSTGTDYGYT	TRBV5-1	TRBJ1-2
ASSKVWRGLGVDEQY	TRBV21-1	TRBJ2-7
ASSEWGGGAEETQY	TRBV10-2	TRBJ2-5
ASSFLREAKGDTQY	TRBV5-4	TRBJ2-3
ASTSTGYYEQY	TRBV6-5	TRBJ2-7
ASSLGQTYEQY	TRBV28	TRBJ2-7
ASSWGQGAWEAF	TRBV19	TRBJ1-1
ASSVRTGISTGELF	TRBV9	TRBJ2-2
ASSFRDTDTEAF	TRBV6-5	TRBJ1-1
ASSTSSASTYEQY	TRBV7-9	TRBJ2-7
ASAGVIQY	TRBV30	TRBJ2-4
ASSYSTGGDTEAF	TRBV6-6	TRBJ1-1
ASKQGADYNEQF	TRBV27	TRBJ2-1
ASSRIRGGDYEQY	TRBV7-6	TRBJ2-7
AISEGTPYEQY	TRBV10-3	TRBJ2-7
ASRGQIASYEQY	TRBV5-1	TRBJ2-7